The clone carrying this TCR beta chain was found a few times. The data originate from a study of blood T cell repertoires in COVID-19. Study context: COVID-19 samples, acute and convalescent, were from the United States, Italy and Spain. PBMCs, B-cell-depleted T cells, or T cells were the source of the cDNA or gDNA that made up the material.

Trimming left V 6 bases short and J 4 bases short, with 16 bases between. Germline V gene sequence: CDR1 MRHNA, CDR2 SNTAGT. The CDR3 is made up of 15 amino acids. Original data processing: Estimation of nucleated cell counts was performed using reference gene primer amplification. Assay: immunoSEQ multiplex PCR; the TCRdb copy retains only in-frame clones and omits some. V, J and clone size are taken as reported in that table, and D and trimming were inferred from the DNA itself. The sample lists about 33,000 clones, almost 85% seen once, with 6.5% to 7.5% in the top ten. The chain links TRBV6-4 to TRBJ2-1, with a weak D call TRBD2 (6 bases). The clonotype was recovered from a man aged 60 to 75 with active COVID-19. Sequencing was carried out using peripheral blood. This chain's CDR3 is CASSLSGDPYNEQFF. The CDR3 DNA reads TGTGCCAGCAGCTTATCGGGGGACCCGTACAATGAGCAGTTCTTC.